These T cell receptor beta chains were read from a single sample in a study of vaccination and CD4 T cells after COVID-19. No antigen has been assigned to these receptors. Each CDR3 protein is one row after TCRdb ran MiXCR on the PCR reads. This table holds roughly 14,000 distinct CDR3 sequences, 52% found once. Sequenced sample: CD4+ T cells from blood, cultured in vitro. The source of these receptors is a human donor who had recovered from COVID-19. Both conserved end residues are part of each CDR3. D genes are given only for firm matches. Clone size is stated in some rows and not others, as once, few, many or a class when expanded.

J gene: TRBJ1-5
CDR3 length: 14
clone size: NA
D gene: TRBD1
V gene: TRBV20-1
CDR3 DNA: TGCAGTGCGAAAAGGACAGGAGACAATCAGCCCCAGCATTTT
CDR3 protein: CSAKRTGDNQPQHF

J gene: TRBJ2-6
CDR3 length: 19
clone size: NA
D gene: NA
V gene: TRBV28
CDR3 DNA: TGTGCCAGCAGTTTTTCCCTTTTACAGGGAGACTCTGGGGCCAACGTCCTGACTTTC
CDR3 protein: CASSFSLLQGDSGANVLTF

J gene: TRBJ1-2
CDR3 length: 14
clone size: once
D gene: NA
V gene: TRBV4-2
CDR3 DNA: TGTGCCAGCAGCCAAGAGGGCATTGATTATGGCTACACCTTC
CDR3 protein: CASSQEGIDYGYTF

J gene: TRBJ2-3
CDR3 length: 18
clone size: few
D gene: NA
V gene: TRBV24-1
CDR3 DNA: TGTGCCACCATTTTTAAACAGCTACGACGAGTAAGCACAGATACGCAGTATTTT
CDR3 protein: CATIFKQLRRVSTDTQYF

J gene: TRBJ2-5
CDR3 length: 14
clone size: NA
D gene: NA
V gene: TRBV20-1
CDR3 DNA: TGCAGTGCTAGAGCGGGGTGGCACCCACAGACCCAGTACTTC
CDR3 protein: CSARAGWHPQTQYF

J gene: TRBJ1-1
CDR3 length: 15
clone size: NA
D gene: NA
V gene: TRBV5-1
CDR3 DNA: TGCGCCAGCAGCTTGGATTGGGGGTCTAGGACTGAAGCTTTCTTT
CDR3 protein: CASSLDWGSRTEAFF

J gene: TRBJ1-5
CDR3 length: 14
clone size: few
D gene: NA
V gene: TRBV21-1
CDR3 DNA: TGTGCCAGCAGCCTTCGAGGGTCGGGCCAGCCCCAGCATTTT
CDR3 protein: CASSLRGSGQPQHF

J gene: TRBJ2-3
CDR3 length: 15
clone size: NA
D gene: NA
V gene: TRBV19
CDR3 DNA: TGTGCCAGTAGTAATGGACGGATTAGCACAGATACGCAGTATTTT
CDR3 protein: CASSNGRISTDTQYF

J gene: TRBJ1-1
CDR3 length: 15
clone size: NA
D gene: TRBD1
V gene: TRBV18
CDR3 DNA: TGTGCCAGCTCACCACAAGGCCAGGGGGCTATTGAAGCTTTCTTT
CDR3 protein: CASSPQGQGAIEAFF

J gene: TRBJ2-7
CDR3 length: 15
clone size: NA
D gene: TRBD2
V gene: TRBV10-1
CDR3 DNA: TGCGCCAGCAGTGACGGGACTAGCGGGACTCGGGAGCAGTACTTC
CDR3 protein: CASSDGTSGTREQYF

J gene: TRBJ1-5
CDR3 length: 16
clone size: few
D gene: NA
V gene: TRBV7-4
CDR3 DNA: TGTGCCAGCAGCTTCCGGCCCCGAAGGGCAATCGAGCCCCAGCATTTT
CDR3 protein: CASSFRPRRAIEPQHF

J gene: TRBJ2-7
CDR3 length: 11
clone size: few
D gene: NA
V gene: TRBV20-1
CDR3 DNA: TGCAGTGCAATGCAGGGGCACGAGCAGTACTTC
CDR3 protein: CSAMQGHEQYF

J gene: TRBJ1-5
CDR3 length: 16
clone size: NA
D gene: TRBD1
V gene: TRBV12-3/TRBV12-4
CDR3 DNA: TGTGCCAGCAGTTTAAATACAGGGGCTAGCAATCAGCCCCAGCATTTT
CDR3 protein: CASSLNTGASNQPQHF

J gene: TRBJ1-1
CDR3 length: 13
clone size: NA
D gene: NA
V gene: TRBV28
CDR3 DNA: TGTGCCAGCATTTATGGAGGGGACACTGAAGCTTTCTTT
CDR3 protein: CASIYGGDTEAFF

J gene: TRBJ2-3
CDR3 length: 17
clone size: medium-sized
D gene: TRBD2
V gene: TRBV28
CDR3 DNA: TGTGCCAGCAGTGGGATCGGACTAGCGGGGGACACAGATACGCAGTATTTT
CDR3 protein: CASSGIGLAGDTDTQYF

J gene: TRBJ2-7
CDR3 length: 12
clone size: NA
D gene: NA
V gene: TRBV28
CDR3 DNA: TGTGCCAGCAGTTCCCGGGTGGGGCCTAGTATCTTC
CDR3 protein: CASSSRVGPSIF

J gene: TRBJ1-1
CDR3 length: 15
clone size: medium-sized
D gene: TRBD1
V gene: TRBV28
CDR3 DNA: TGTGCCAGCAGTTCTCTACAGGGGAGAAGCACTGAAGCTTTCTTT
CDR3 protein: CASSSLQGRSTEAFF

J gene: TRBJ1-5
CDR3 length: 16
clone size: few
D gene: NA
V gene: TRBV20-1
CDR3 DNA: TGCAGTGCTAGAGATGGTCGACAGAGAAGAAATCAGCCCCAGCATTTT
CDR3 protein: CSARDGRQRRNQPQHF

J gene: TRBJ2-3
CDR3 length: 15
clone size: once
D gene: NA
V gene: TRBV7-9
CDR3 DNA: TGTGCCAGCAGCGCTAGCGTAGGAAGGACAGATACGCAGTATTTT
CDR3 protein: CASSASVGRTDTQYF

J gene: TRBJ1-2
CDR3 length: 13
clone size: NA
D gene: NA
V gene: TRBV9
CDR3 DNA: TGTGCCAGCAGCGTAACAGGAGGGGCTGGCTACACCTTC
CDR3 protein: CASSVTGGAGYTF

J gene: TRBJ2-7
CDR3 length: 15
clone size: NA
D gene: NA
V gene: TRBV4-1
CDR3 DNA: TGCGCCAGCAGCCAAGGGGACTCTTCCCTAGGCGAGCAGTACTTC
CDR3 protein: CASSQGDSSLGEQYF

J gene: TRBJ2-5
CDR3 length: 14
clone size: few
D gene: NA
V gene: TRBV24-1
CDR3 DNA: TGTGCCACCAGTGTCACGGGGTCTCAAGAGACCCAGTACTTC
CDR3 protein: CATSVTGSQETQYF

J gene: TRBJ2-7
CDR3 length: 14
clone size: NA
D gene: NA
V gene: TRBV12-3/TRBV12-4
CDR3 DNA: TGTGCCAGCAGTTTAGACCACAAGACTGGGGCGCAGTACTTC
CDR3 protein: CASSLDHKTGAQYF

J gene: TRBJ1-1
CDR3 length: 15
clone size: NA
D gene: TRBD1
V gene: TRBV29-1
CDR3 DNA: TGCAGCGTTAAGTACAGGGGGGTCGGGAACACTGAAGCTTTCTTT
CDR3 protein: CSVKYRGVGNTEAFF

J gene: TRBJ1-5
CDR3 length: 16
clone size: NA
D gene: NA
V gene: TRBV7-8
CDR3 DNA: TGTGCCAGCAGCCGTTCCTACGGGAACAACAATCAGCCCCAGCATTTT
CDR3 protein: CASSRSYGNNNQPQHF

J gene: TRBJ2-6
CDR3 length: 18
clone size: medium-sized
D gene: TRBD1
V gene: TRBV19
CDR3 DNA: TGTGCCAGTAGTGCCCCGGGACAGGGCCTCTCTGGGGCCAACGTCCTGACTTTC
CDR3 protein: CASSAPGQGLSGANVLTF

J gene: TRBJ2-7
CDR3 length: 17
clone size: NA
D gene: NA
V gene: TRBV5-1
CDR3 DNA: TGCGCCAGCAGCTTGGGGAGGGGCGGAATAAGCTCCTACGAGCAGTACTTC
CDR3 protein: CASSLGRGGISSYEQYF

J gene: TRBJ1-4
CDR3 length: 16
clone size: NA
D gene: TRBD1
V gene: TRBV11-3
CDR3 DNA: TGTGCCAGCAGCTTGGGGTCCGGGACAGGGGGCGGAAAACTGTTTTTT
CDR3 protein: CASSLGSGTGGGKLFF

J gene: TRBJ1-2
CDR3 length: 13
clone size: medium-sized
D gene: NA
V gene: TRBV20-1
CDR3 DNA: TGCAGTGCTCCCGGGCAGACAGACTATGGCTACACCTTC
CDR3 protein: CSAPGQTDYGYTF

J gene: TRBJ2-3
CDR3 length: 16
clone size: medium-sized
D gene: TRBD2
V gene: TRBV24-1
CDR3 DNA: TGTGCCACCAGTGATTGGGGGACTAGTTCCGCAGATACGCAGTATTTT
CDR3 protein: CATSDWGTSSADTQYF

J gene: TRBJ2-7
CDR3 length: 15
clone size: hyperexpanded
D gene: NA
V gene: TRBV21-1
CDR3 DNA: TGTGCCAGCAGCACACGACAGGGTTGTTTCCACGAGCAGTACTTC
CDR3 protein: CASSTRQGCFHEQYF

J gene: TRBJ2-5
CDR3 length: 16
clone size: NA
D gene: TRBD2
V gene: TRBV20-1
CDR3 DNA: TGCAGTGCTCACCATAGCGGCGGGGGATGGTCTCGGACCCAGTACTTC
CDR3 protein: CSAHHSGGGWSRTQYF

J gene: TRBJ1-2
CDR3 length: 13
clone size: NA
D gene: NA
V gene: TRBV21-1
CDR3 DNA: TGTGCCAGCAGCCTAGGACCAGGAACAGGCTACACCTTC
CDR3 protein: CASSLGPGTGYTF

J gene: TRBJ1-4
CDR3 length: 14
clone size: NA
D gene: NA
V gene: TRBV15
CDR3 DNA: TGTGCCACCAGCAGAGATCTAGTAGAGGAAAAACTGTTTTTT
CDR3 protein: CATSRDLVEEKLFF